The text below deals with one T cell receptor (beta chain). There are 12 residues in the CDR3. V was shortened by 6 bases and J by 11 bases, with 16 bases between the two germline ends. TCRdb keeps only in-frame clones here, not all; method: immunoSEQ multiplex PCR. The table includes approximately 25,000 clones, about 72% detected once. These data are taken from a study of blood T cell repertoires in COVID-19. The sample taken for sequencing was peripheral blood. This receptor was obtained from an elderly woman with acute or convalescent COVID-19. The chain couples TRBV12-3 or TRBV12-4 to TRBJ1-1, with D tentatively TRBD1 (5 bases). This chain's CDR3 is CASSDSAGGAFF. The CDR3 DNA follows: TGTGCCAGCAGCGACAGTGCCGGAGGGGCTTTCTTT.